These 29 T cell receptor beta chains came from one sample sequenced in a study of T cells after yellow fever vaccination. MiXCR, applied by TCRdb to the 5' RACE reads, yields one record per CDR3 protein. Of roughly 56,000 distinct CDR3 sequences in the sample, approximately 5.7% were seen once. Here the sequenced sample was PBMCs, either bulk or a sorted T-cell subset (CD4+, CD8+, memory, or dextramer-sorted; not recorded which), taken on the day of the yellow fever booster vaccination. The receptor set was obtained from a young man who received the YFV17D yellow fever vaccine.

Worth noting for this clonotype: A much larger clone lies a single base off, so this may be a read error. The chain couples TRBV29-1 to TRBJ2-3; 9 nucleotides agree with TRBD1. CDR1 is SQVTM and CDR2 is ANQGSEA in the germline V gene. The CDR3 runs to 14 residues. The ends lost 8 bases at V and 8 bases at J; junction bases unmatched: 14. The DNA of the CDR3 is TGCAGCTCCCGGGACAGGGCTGATTTAACTACGCAGTATTTT. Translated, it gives CSSRDRADLTTQYF.

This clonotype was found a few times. This CDR3 is CASSRPGGALRGANVLTF. The CDR3 DNA is TGTGCCAGCAGTCGCCCCGGGGGCGCGCTACGGGGGGCCAACGTCCTGACTTTC. V usage is TRBV28 and J usage is TRBJ2-6, with D possibly called TRBD1 or TRBD2 (6 bases each). The CDR3 sequence is 18 residues long. V lost 5 bases and J 4 bases, leaving 21 bases between the germline ends. Germline lookup yields CDR1 MDHEN and CDR2 SYDVKM.

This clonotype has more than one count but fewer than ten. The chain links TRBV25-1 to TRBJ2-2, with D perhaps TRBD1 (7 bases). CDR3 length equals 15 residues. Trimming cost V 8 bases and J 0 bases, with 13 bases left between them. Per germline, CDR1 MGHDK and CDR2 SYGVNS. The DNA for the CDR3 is TGTGCCAGCTTTGGCGGGACAGCGAACACCGGGGAGCTGTTTTTT. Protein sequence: CASFGGTANTGELFF.

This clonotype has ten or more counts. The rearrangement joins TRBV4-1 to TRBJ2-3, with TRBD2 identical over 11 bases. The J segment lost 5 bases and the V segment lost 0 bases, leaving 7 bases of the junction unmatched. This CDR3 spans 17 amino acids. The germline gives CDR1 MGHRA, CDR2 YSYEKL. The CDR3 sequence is CASSQEPASGGKDTQYF. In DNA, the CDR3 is TGCGCCAGCAGCCAAGAACCGGCTAGCGGGGGGAAAGATACGCAGTATTTT.

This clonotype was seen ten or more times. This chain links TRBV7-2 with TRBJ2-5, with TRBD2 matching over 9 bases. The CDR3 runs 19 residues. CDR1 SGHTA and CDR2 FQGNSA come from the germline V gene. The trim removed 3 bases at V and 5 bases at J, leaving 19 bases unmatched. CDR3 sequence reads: CASSFSGRTQGTSRETQYF. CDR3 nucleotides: TGTGCCAGCAGCTTTAGTGGGAGGACACAGGGGACTAGCAGGGAGACCCAGTACTTC.

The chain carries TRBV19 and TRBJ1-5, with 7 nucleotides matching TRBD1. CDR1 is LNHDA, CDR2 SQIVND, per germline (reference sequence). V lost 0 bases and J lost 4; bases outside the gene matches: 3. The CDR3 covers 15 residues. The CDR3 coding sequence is TGTGCCAGTAGTATAGAAGACAGGGTTAATCAGCCCCAGCATTTT. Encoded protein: CASSIEDRVNQPQHF.

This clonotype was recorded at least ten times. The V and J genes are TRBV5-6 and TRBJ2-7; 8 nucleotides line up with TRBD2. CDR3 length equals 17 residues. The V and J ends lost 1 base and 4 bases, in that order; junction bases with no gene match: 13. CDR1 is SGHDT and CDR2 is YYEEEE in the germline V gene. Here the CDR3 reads CASSLNPLGGGLYEQYV. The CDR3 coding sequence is TGTGCCAGCAGCTTGAACCCCCTCGGGGGGGGCCTTTACGAGCAGTACGTC.

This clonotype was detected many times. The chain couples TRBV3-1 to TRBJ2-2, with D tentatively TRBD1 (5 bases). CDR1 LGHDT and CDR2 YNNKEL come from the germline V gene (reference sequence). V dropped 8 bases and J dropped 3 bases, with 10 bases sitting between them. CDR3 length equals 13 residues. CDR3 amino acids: CASGAEYTGELFF. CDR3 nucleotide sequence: TGTGCCAGCGGGGCTGAGTACACCGGGGAGCTGTTTTTT.

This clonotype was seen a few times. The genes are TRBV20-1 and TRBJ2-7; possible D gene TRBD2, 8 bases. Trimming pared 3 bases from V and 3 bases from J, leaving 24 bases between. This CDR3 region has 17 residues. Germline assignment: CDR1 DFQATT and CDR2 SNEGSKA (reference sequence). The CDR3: CSARGPLAGQTIYEQYV. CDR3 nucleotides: TGCAGTGCTAGGGGGCCCTTAGCGGGACAGACGATCTACGAGCAGTACGTC.

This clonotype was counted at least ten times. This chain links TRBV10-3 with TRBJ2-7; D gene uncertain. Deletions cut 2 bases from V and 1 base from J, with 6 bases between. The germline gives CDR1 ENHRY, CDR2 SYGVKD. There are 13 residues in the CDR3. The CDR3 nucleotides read TGTGCCATCAGTGAGCTGGGATCCTACGAGCAGTACTTC. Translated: CAISELGSYEQYF.

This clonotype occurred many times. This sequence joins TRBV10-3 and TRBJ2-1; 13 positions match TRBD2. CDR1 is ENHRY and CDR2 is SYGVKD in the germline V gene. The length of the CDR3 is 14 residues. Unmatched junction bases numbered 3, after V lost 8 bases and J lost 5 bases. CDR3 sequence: CAIRLAGGNNEQFF. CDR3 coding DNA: TGTGCCATCCGACTAGCGGGGGGAAACAATGAGCAGTTCTTC.

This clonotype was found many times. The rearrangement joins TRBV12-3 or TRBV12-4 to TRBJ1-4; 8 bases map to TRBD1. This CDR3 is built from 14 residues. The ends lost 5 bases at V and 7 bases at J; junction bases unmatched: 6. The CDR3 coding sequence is TGTGCCAGCAGTCCAACAGGGGGAAGTGAAAAACTGTTTTTT. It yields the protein CASSPTGGSEKLFF.

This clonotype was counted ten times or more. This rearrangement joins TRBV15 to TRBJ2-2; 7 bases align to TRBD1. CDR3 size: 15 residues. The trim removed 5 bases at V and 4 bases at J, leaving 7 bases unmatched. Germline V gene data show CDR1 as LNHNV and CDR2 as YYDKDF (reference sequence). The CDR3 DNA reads TGTGCCACCAGCGGACGACAGGGACCCACCGGGGAGCTGTTTTTT. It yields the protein CATSGRQGPTGELFF.

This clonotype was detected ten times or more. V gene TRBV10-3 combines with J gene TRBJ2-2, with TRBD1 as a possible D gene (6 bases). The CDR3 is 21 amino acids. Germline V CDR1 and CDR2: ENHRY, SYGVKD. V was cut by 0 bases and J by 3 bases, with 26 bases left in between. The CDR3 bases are TGTGCCATCAGTGAGTCTACCCCGGGACAAGGAGCCCTTCTGTACACCGGGGAGCTGTTTTTT. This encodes CAISESTPGQGALLYTGELFF.

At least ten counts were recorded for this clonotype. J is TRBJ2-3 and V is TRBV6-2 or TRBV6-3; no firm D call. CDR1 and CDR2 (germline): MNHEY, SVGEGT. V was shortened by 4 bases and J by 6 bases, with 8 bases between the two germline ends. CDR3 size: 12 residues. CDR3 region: CASSSPADTQYF. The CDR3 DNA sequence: TGTGCCAGCAGTTCCCCGGCGGATACGCAGTATTTT.

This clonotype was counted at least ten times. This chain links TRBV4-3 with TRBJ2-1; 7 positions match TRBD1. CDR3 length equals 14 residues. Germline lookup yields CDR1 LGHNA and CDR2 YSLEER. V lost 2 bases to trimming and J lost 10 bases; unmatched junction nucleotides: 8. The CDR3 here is CASSQRQGMWEQFF. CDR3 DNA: TGCGCCAGCAGCCAACGACAGGGTATGTGGGAGCAGTTCTTC.

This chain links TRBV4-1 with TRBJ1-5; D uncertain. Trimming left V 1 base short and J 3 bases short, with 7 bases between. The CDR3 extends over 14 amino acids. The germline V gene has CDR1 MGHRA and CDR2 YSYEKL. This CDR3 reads CASSQGPINQPQHF. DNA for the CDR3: TGCGCCAGCAGCCAAGGGCCAATCAATCAGCCCCAGCATTTT.

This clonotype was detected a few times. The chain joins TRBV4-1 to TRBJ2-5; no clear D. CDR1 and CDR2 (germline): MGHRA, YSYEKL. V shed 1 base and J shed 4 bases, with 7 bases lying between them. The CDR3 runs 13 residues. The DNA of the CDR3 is TGCGCCAGCAGCCAAGTCGTGGGAGAGACCCAGTACTTC. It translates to CASSQVVGETQYF.

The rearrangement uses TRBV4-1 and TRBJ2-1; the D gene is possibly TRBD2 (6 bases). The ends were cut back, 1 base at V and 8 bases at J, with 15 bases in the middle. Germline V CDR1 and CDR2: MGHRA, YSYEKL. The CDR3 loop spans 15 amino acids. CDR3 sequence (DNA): TGCGCCAGCAGCCAAGGTTCGACTGGGGGGTATGAGCAGTTCTTC. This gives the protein CASSQGSTGGYEQFF.

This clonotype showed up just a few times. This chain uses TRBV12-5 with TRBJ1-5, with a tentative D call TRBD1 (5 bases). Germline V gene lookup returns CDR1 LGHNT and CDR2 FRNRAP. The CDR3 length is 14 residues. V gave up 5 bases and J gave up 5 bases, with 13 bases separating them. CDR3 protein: CASGMGGSDQPQHF. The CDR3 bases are TGTGCTAGTGGTATGGGGGGGAGCGATCAGCCCCAGCATTTT.

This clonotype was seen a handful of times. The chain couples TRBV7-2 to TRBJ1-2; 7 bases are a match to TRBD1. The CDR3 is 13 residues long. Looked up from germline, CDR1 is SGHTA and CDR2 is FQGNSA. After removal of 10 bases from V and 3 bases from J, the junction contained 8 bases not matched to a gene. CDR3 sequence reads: CANLGGTDYGYTF. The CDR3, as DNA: TGTGCCAACCTAGGGGGGACAGACTATGGCTACACCTTC.

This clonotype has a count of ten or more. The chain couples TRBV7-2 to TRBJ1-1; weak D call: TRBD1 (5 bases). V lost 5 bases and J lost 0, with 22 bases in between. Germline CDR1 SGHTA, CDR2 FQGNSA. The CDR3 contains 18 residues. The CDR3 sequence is CASSLFPLEQVMNTEAFF. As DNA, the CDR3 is TGTGCCAGCAGCCTTTTCCCCCTCGAACAGGTGATGAACACTGAAGCTTTCTTT.

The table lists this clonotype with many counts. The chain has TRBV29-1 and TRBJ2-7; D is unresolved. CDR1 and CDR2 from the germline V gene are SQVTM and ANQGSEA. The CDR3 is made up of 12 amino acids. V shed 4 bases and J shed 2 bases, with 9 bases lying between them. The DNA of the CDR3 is TGCAGCGTTGCCGGGCTCCCCTACGAGCAGTACTTC. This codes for CSVAGLPYEQYF.

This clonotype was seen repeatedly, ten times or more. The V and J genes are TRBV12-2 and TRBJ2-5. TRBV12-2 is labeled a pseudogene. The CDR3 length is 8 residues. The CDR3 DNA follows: TGTGCAAGTCGCTGTGGGGACTTC. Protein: CASRCGDF.

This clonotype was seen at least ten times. DNA of the CDR3: TGTGCCAGCAGTTACTCGAATGGACTCTCAGTTGAGCAGTTCTTC. Translating it yields CASSYSNGLSVEQFF. The chain couples TRBV6-5 to TRBJ2-1; TRBD2 might be the D (5 bases). The CDR3 sequence is 15 residues long. CDR1 and CDR2 from the germline V gene are MNHEY and SVGAGI. The V and J ends lost 0 bases and 9 bases respectively, with 15 bases between them.

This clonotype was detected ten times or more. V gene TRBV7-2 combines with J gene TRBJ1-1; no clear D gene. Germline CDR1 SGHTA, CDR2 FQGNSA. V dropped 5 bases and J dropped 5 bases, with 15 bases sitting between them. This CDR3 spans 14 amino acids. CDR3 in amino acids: CASSQNKGGTEAFF. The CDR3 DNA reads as TGTGCCAGCAGCCAGAACAAGGGAGGTACTGAAGCTTTCTTT.

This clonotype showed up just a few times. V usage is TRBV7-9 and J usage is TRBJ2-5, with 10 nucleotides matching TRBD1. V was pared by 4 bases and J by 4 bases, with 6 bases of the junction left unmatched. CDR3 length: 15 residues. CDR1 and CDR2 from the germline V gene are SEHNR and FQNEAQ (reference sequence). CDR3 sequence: CASSYGQGGAETQYF. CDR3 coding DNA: TGTGCCAGCAGCTACGGACAGGGGGGGGCAGAGACCCAGTACTTC.

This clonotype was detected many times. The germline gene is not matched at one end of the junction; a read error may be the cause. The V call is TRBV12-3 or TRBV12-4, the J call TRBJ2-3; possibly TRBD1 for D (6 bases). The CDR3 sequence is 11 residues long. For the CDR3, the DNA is TGTGCCAGCAGTTCGACAGGTACGCAGTATTTT. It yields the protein CASSSTGTQYF.

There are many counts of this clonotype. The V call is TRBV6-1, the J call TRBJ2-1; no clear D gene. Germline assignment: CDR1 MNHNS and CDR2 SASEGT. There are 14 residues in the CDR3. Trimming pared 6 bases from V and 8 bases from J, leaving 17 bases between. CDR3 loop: CASSPITHQDEQFF. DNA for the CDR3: TGTGCCAGCAGCCCCATTACCCATCAGGATGAGCAGTTCTTC.